Following are 10 T cell receptor beta chains from one sample sequenced in a study of T cell repertoires in cytomegalovirus infection. Their recognized antigens are unknown. TCRdb itself ran the reads through MiXCR, one entry per CDR3 protein. This sample has 700,000 to 950,000 distinct CDR3 sequences; approximately 30% occur once, and the top ten carry under 15%. The sequencing here drew on cultured CD8+ T cells from PBMCs, taken from culture after CMV antigen stimulation. These receptors were collected from a human donor in good health (CMV status not recorded). Some clones in this sample may be carry-over from other donors' samples.

This clonotype was detected a few times. The rearrangement joins TRBV11-2 to TRBJ1-2; D perhaps matches TRBD1 (6 bases). CDR3 length equals 17 residues. V was clipped by 1 base and J by 1 base, with 16 bases between them. The germline V gene has CDR1 SGHAT and CDR2 FQNNGV. The CDR3 DNA sequence: TGTGCCAGCAGCTTAGGAGGGACACCCGTGGTTAACTATGGCTACACCTTC. It encodes CASSLGGTPVVNYGYTF.

This clonotype has more than one count but fewer than ten. This rearrangement joins TRBV27 to TRBJ2-7; D might be TRBD1 (6 bases). V lost 6 bases to trimming and J lost 7 bases, with 16 bases between them. CDR3 size: 13 residues. Germline assignment: CDR1 MNHEY and CDR2 SMNVEV (reference sequence). The CDR3 nucleotides are TGTGCCAGCAGCCGAAGAACAGGGCGTGAGCAGTACTTC. Amino acids: CASSRRTGREQYF.

There are many counts of this clonotype. This chain links TRBV11-2 with TRBJ2-1, with 7 bases aligning to TRBD1. CDR1 is SGHAT and CDR2 is FQNNGV in the germline V gene. The CDR3 loop spans 15 amino acids. V lost 5 bases and J lost 7; bases outside the gene matches: 11. The CDR3 loop reads CASSPQGSRLNEQFF. The CDR3 DNA sequence: TGTGCCAGCAGCCCACAGGGGAGTAGGTTAAATGAGCAGTTCTTC.

This clonotype was found a few times. The chain employs TRBV7-9 and TRBJ2-5; 7 bases fit TRBD1. CDR1 is SEHNR and CDR2 is FQNEAQ in the germline V gene (reference sequence). CDR3 length: 15 residues. The V and J ends lost 3 bases and 5 bases, in that order; junction bases with no gene match: 9. CDR3 bases: TGTGCCAGCAGCTTCGTAAAGGGGGCGCTGGAGACCCAGTACTTC. It yields the protein CASSFVKGALETQYF. Variable domain in full (rest from reference TRBV7-9 and TRBJ2-5): DTGVSQNPRHKITKRGQNVTFRCDPISEHNRLYWYRQTLGQGPEFLTYFQNEAQLEKSRLLSDRFSAERPKGSFSTLEIQRTEQGDSAMYLCASSFVKGALETQYFGPGTRLLVL.

This clonotype occurred a few times. V is TRBV2 and J is TRBJ1-5; no reliable D call. The CDR3 extends over 15 amino acids. The V gene lost 5 bases and the J gene lost 4 bases, with 15 bases spanning the gap. The germline V gene has CDR1 SNHLY and CDR2 FYNNEI. The CDR3 region is CASSFFRGENQPQHF. DNA for the CDR3: TGTGCCAGCAGTTTTTTCCGGGGAGAGAATCAGCCCCAGCATTTT.

In its sample, this clonotype was seen many times. This chain uses TRBV27 with TRBJ1-6; 7 bases align to TRBD1. The V gene end was trimmed by 6 bases and the J gene end by 10 bases; junction bases not matched to a gene: 6. This CDR3 is built from 13 residues. Looked up from germline, CDR1 is MNHEY and CDR2 is SMNVEV (reference sequence). The CDR3 DNA reads TGTGCCAGCAGCCCCGGGACAGTCTCACCCCTCCACTTT. Translation: CASSPGTVSPLHF.

This chain joins TRBV15 and TRBJ1-6; 7 bases map to TRBD1. The CDR3 consists of 15 residues. Germline V lookup: CDR1 LNHNV, CDR2 YYDKDF (reference sequence). V lost 2 bases, J lost 7 bases, and 5 bases stayed unmatched. The CDR3 reads CATSRRTGANSPLHF. The CDR3 nucleotides read TGTGCCACCAGCAGACGCACAGGGGCGAATTCACCCCTCCACTTT. Supplemented by reference TRBV15 and TRBJ1-6, the full variable domain reads DAMVIQNPRYQVTQFGKPVTLSCSQTLNHNVMYWYQQKSSQAPKLLFHYYDKDFNNEADTPDNFQSRRPNTSFCFLDIRSPGLGDTAMYLCATSRRTGANSPLHFGNGTRLTVT.

This clonotype occurred once. The V gene is TRBV7-8, the J gene TRBJ2-7, with no clear D. The CDR3 totals 13 residues. CDR1 and CDR2 from the germline V gene are SGHVS and FQNEAQ. With 4 bases removed from V and 0 bases from J, the gap between germline ends came to 7 bases. The CDR3 nucleotides are TGTGCCAGCAGCTCGCAGGACTCCTACGAGCAGTACGTC. Its translation: CASSSQDSYEQYV.

The table lists this clonotype with a few counts. This rearrangement joins TRBV4-1 to TRBJ2-1, with D hard to call. Trimming removed 0 bases from V and 0 bases from J, with 9 bases in between. Germline V gene sequence: CDR1 MGHRA, CDR2 YSYEKL. This CDR3 contains 16 residues. Here the CDR3 DNA reads TGCGCCAGCAGCCAAGATTCCCCGATCTCCTACAATGAGCAGTTCTTC. It codes for CASSQDSPISYNEQFF.

The chain recombines TRBV4-1 with TRBJ2-5, with TRBD2 matching 8 bases. The CDR3 is 17 residues long. With 0 bases clipped from V and 1 base from J, the junction kept 7 bases outside the gene matches. CDR1 and CDR2 from the germline V gene are MGHRA and YSYEKL. The CDR3 DNA reads TGCGCCAGCAGCCAAGATTGGCGGGGGGCGATCCAAGAGACCCAGTACTTC. It translates to CASSQDWRGAIQETQYF.